This T cell receptor (beta chain) was observed in a study of blood T cell repertoires in COVID-19. For the study at large: Italy, Spain and the United States were the sources of the convalescent and acute COVID-19 samples.

Between the trimmed V and J ends, which lost 1 base and 0 bases, there was a span of 10 bases. Germline values: CDR1 SGDLS, CDR2 YYNGEE. The CDR3 extends over 16 amino acids. Residents of under 25 US areas, aged roughly 18 to 95 years, made up the participants. Participant-given clinical history determined each cohort assignment. Authors' methods: Amplification with reference gene primers provided the estimates of nucleated cell counts. Libraries were prepared by immunoSEQ multiplex PCR; TCRdb keeps only in-frame clonotypes and omits some of them. The D gene and trimming were derived from the DNA, and the V and J assignments and clone size from that table. In the table there are approximately 250,000 clones, approximately 84% of which are singletons.

This clonotype was sampled from a man in his forties who had recovered from COVID-19. The rearrangement links TRBV9 to TRBJ2-2; D uncertain. Input material: PBMCs or T cells enriched from blood (not recorded which). The CDR3 bases are TGTGCCAGCAGCGTATCCGTGTCAGCGAACACCGGGGAGCTGTTTTTT. Its protein product is CASSVSVSANTGELFF.